The clone carrying this T cell receptor (beta chain) was counted at least ten times. Its antigen is unknown. The sample comes from a study of T-cell reconstitution after alpha-beta-depleted transplantation in children. For TCRbeta, the library was prepared with unique molecular identifiers. A single record per CDR3 protein comes from TCRdb applying MiXCR to the PCR reads. The data contain some 600,000 distinct CDR3 sequences, 10% to 15% of them seen just once; the ten biggest clones take up over 2%. Germline values: CDR1 KGHSH, CDR2 LQKENI. This CDR3 comprises 13 residues. Trimming shortened V by 8 bases and J by 3 bases, and 14 bases separated the two germline ends. Study results and limitations: Where some patients showed high TCRbeta diversity at day 60, it came from recipient T cells and thymic progenitors that had survived.

This sequence joins TRBV18 and TRBJ2-7; D is undetermined. This clonotype originated in a male patient between 10 and 17 years old who had a stem cell transplant for acute myeloid leukemia, so the T cells may come from the graft donor. The sequencing used PBMCs, mostly from graft donor cells, collected 360 days after TCRalphabeta/CD19-depleted stem cell transplant. In DNA form, the CDR3 reads TGTGCCAGCCATGGGGTATGGGACTACGAGCAGTACTTC. It yields the protein CASHGVWDYEQYF. Variable domain in full (rest from reference TRBV18 and TRBJ2-7): NAGVMQNPRHLVRRRGQEARLRCSPMKGHSHVYWYRQLPEEGLKFMVYLQKENIIDESGMPKERFSAEFPKEGPSILRIQQVVRGDSAAYFCASHGVWDYEQYFGPGTRLTVT.